This T cell receptor beta chain was found in a study of blood T cell repertoires in COVID-19. Background on the study: Samples taken during acute and convalescent COVID-19 were collected in the United States, Italy and Spain.

Only in-frame clones appear in the TCRdb table, and some are missing; sequencing was by immunoSEQ multiplex PCR. This sample has 110,000 to 150,000 clones, with about 84% found just once. The V end lost 0 bases, the J end lost 6 bases, and 16 bases lay between the germline ends. Germline V gene lookup returns CDR1 SGDLS and CDR2 YYNGEE. This CDR3 comprises 15 residues. This TCR was sampled from a human donor in a cohort sampled during active COVID-19. The sequenced sample consisted of peripheral blood. V is TRBV9 and J is TRBJ2-7; possible D gene TRBD2, 5 bases. Written as DNA, the CDR3 is TGTGCCAGCAGCGTAGGGAGCGGTTTGGACCCCGAGCAGTACTTC. Translating gives CASSVGSGLDPEQYF. The variable domain in full, with the rest retrieved from reference TRBV9 and TRBJ2-7, is DSGVTQTPKHLITATGQRVTLRCSPRSGDLSVYWYQQSLDQGLQFLIQYYNGEERAKGNILERFSAQQFPDLHSELNLSSLELGDSALYFCASSVGSGLDPEQYFGPGTRLTVT.